Below, 2 T cell receptor beta chains from the same sample are listed, as sequenced in a study of cytomegalovirus exposure and HLA in healthy donors. The PCR made use of 60 Vbeta and 13 Jbeta primers. Only in-frame clones appear in the TCRdb table, and some are missing; sequencing was by immunoSEQ multiplex PCR. The sample lists roughly 120,000 clones, 65% to 85% occurring once. The sequenced sample was PBMCs. The receptor set was obtained from a man aged 45-65 years in good health and CMV-seronegative.

V and J are TRBV12-5 and TRBJ2-3, with 11 nucleotides matching TRBD1. In germline, CDR1 is LGHNT, CDR2 FRNRAP. V lost 5 bases to trimming and J lost 5 bases; unmatched junction nucleotides: 6. The CDR3 extends over 15 amino acids. The CDR3 protein is CASGLGQGAQDTQYF. The CDR3 coding sequence is TGTGCTAGTGGTCTAGGACAGGGGGCCCAAGATACGCAGTATTTT.

V gene TRBV28 combines with J gene TRBJ1-1; possible D gene TRBD1, 6 bases. Germline V lookup: CDR1 MDHEN, CDR2 SYDVKM. The CDR3 is made up of 18 amino acids. V dropped 10 bases and J dropped 1 base, with 28 bases sitting between them. CDR3 in amino acids: CATTEPGQIIGGNTEAFF. The CDR3 DNA reads as TGTGCCACCACAGAGCCGGGACAAATTATTGGGGGGAACACTGAAGCTTTCTTT.